Each of the 22 T cell receptor beta chains below was sequenced from the same sample in a study of a mutant IDH1 vaccine in newly diagnosed glioma. Repertoires were generated with immunoSEQ multiplex PCR, while TCRdb's copy carries only in-frame clones and drops some. The table lists tens of thousands of clones, 85% to 90% of them singletons. These receptors' antigens are unknown. Time point of the sample: week 35, safety follow-up. In the vaccine, a single dose held 300 ug of the mutant IDH1 20-mer peptide, along with topical imiquimod. The sequences come from PBMCs, collected from a glioma patient whose treatment included an IDH1 peptide vaccine. These receptors were obtained from a middle-aged man with glioma.

CDR3: CATGNRGWAYGYTF. CDR3 bases: TGTGCCACCGGGAACAGGGGCTGGGCCTATGGCTACACCTTC. The chain links TRBV15 to TRBJ1-2; 7 bases are shared with TRBD1. CDR1 is LNHNV and CDR2 is YYDKDF in the germline V gene (reference sequence). The CDR3 length is 14 residues. V shed 8 bases and J 4 bases; nucleotides not matched to a gene: 10.

The chain couples TRBV9 to TRBJ1-5; perhaps TRBD1 as D (5 bases). V lost 0 bases, J lost 1 base, and 5 bases lay in between. The CDR3 is 14 residues long. CDR1 and CDR2 from the germline V gene are SGDLS and YYNGEE. This CDR3 reads CASSVGGSNQPQHF. The CDR3 DNA is TGTGCCAGCAGCGTAGGGGGCAGCAATCAGCCCCAGCATTTT.

The CDR3: CSVDAGAAEAFF. The CDR3 nucleotides read TGCAGCGTTGATGCGGGGGCAGCTGAAGCTTTCTTT. V is TRBV29-1 and J is TRBJ1-1, with D tentatively TRBD1 (6 bases). V lost 3 bases to trimming and J lost 6 bases, with 11 bases between them. In germline, CDR1 is SQVTM, CDR2 ANQGSEA. The CDR3 spans 12 residues. The full variable domain, completed using reference TRBV29-1 and TRBJ1-1, is SAVISQKPSRDICQRGTSLTIQCQVDSQVTMMFWYRQQPGQSLTLIATANQGSEATYESGFVIDKFPISRPNLTFSTLTVSNMSPEDSSIYLCSVDAGAAEAFFGQGTRLTVV.

The J gene is TRBJ1-5, the V gene TRBV28; no definite D call. V lost 5 bases and J 7 bases, leaving 12 bases between the germline ends. The CDR3 contains 13 residues. Germline V lookup: CDR1 MDHEN, CDR2 SYDVKM. The CDR3 DNA sequence: TGTGCCAGCAGTAGTCCTCTGGGACAGCCCCAGCATTTT. It is translated as CASSSPLGQPQHF.

The chain links TRBV4-1 to TRBJ1-2; 7 nucleotides align to TRBD1. The CDR3 totals 15 residues. V dropped 1 base and J dropped 7; count of bases not matched to a gene: 9. Per germline, CDR1 MGHRA and CDR2 YSYEKL. The CDR3 nucleotides are TGCGCCAGCAGCCAAGCGGCGGAGGGGGCATTTGGCTACACCTTC. This encodes CASSQAAEGAFGYTF.

This chain links TRBV2 with TRBJ1-6; D perhaps matches TRBD1 (6 bases). This CDR3 comprises 15 residues. Per germline, CDR1 SNHLY and CDR2 FYNNEI. The V end was cut by 5 bases, the J end by 2 bases, with 10 bases between. CDR3 in DNA: TGTGCCAGCAGTCGGGACAAGGCCTATAATTCACCCCTCCACTTT. Its translation: CASSRDKAYNSPLHF.

This rearrangement joins TRBV7-9 to TRBJ1-1; D not resolved. Germline V gene data show CDR1 as SEHNR and CDR2 as FQNEAQ (reference sequence). The CDR3 contains 13 residues. Trimming removed 3 bases from V and 0 bases from J, with 5 bases in between. CDR3 bases: TGTGCCAGCAGCTTCCCGTTGAACACTGAAGCTTTCTTT. This translates into CASSFPLNTEAFF.

The rearrangement joins TRBV11-2 to TRBJ1-1; no clear D. CDR1 and CDR2 from the germline V gene are SGHAT and FQNNGV. V was pared by 5 bases and J by 5 bases, with 12 bases between. The CDR3 is made up of 13 amino acids. The CDR3 loop reads CASSASQGTEAFF. As DNA, the CDR3 is TGTGCCAGCAGCGCCTCCCAAGGGACTGAAGCTTTCTTT.

The chain links TRBV11-1 to TRBJ1-2; 8 bases agree with TRBD1. The CDR3 has 16 residues. Trimming at V came to 4 bases and at J to 4 bases, leaving 11 bases not matched to a gene. The germline CDR1 and CDR2 sequences are SGHAT and FQDESV (reference sequence). CDR3 amino acids: CASSSRRDRGSYGYTF. The CDR3 DNA follows: TGTGCCAGCAGCTCTCGGCGAGACAGGGGATCCTATGGCTACACCTTC.

V is TRBV10-3 and J is TRBJ1-4; TRBD1 might be the D (6 bases). Trimming pared 3 bases from V and 8 bases from J, leaving 25 bases between. The germline V gene has CDR1 ENHRY and CDR2 SYGVKD. CDR3 length equals 18 residues. Here the CDR3 reads CAISDQGEGTGQGEKLFF. The CDR3 DNA reads TGTGCCATCAGTGACCAGGGCGAAGGTACAGGGCAGGGGGAAAAACTGTTTTTT.

The chain carries TRBV7-8 and TRBJ1-1; no reliable D call. The germline V gene has CDR1 SGHVS and CDR2 FQNEAQ. V was trimmed by 5 bases and J by 0 bases, leaving 1 base between them. CDR3 length equals 11 residues. In nucleotides, the CDR3 is TGTGCCAGCAGCGTGAACACTGAAGCTTTCTTT. Translation gives CASSVNTEAFF.

This chain joins TRBV19 and TRBJ1-1, with D perhaps matching TRBD1 (5 bases). CDR3 length: 14 residues. Trimming cost V 6 bases and J 1 base, with 12 bases left between them. From germline, CDR1 is LNHDA and CDR2 SQIVND (reference sequence). CDR3 sequence reads: CASRSRQPNTEAFF. CDR3 nucleotides: TGTGCCAGTAGATCCCGACAGCCGAACACTGAAGCTTTCTTT.

This clone was picked up one time. The chain joins TRBV7-9 to TRBJ1-4; the D gene is possibly TRBD1 (5 bases). The CDR3 runs 17 residues. The germline gives CDR1 SEHNR, CDR2 FQNEAQ (reference sequence). The V end lost 1 base, the J end lost 0 bases, and 12 bases lay between the germline ends. This CDR3 reads CASSLEMGVATNEKLFF. The CDR3 region has the DNA TGTGCCAGCAGCTTAGAAATGGGGGTTGCAACTAATGAAAAACTGTTTTTT.

This sequence joins TRBV27 and TRBJ2-3, with 7 bases fitting TRBD1. This CDR3 is built from 14 residues. Germline CDR1 reads MNHEY; CDR2 reads SMNVEV (reference sequence). The junction had 9 bases not matched to a gene; V was cut back by 6 bases and J by 6 bases. CDR3 nucleotide sequence: TGTGCCAGCAGCCGAATGACAGGGCCCGATACGCAGTATTTT. Translation gives CASSRMTGPDTQYF.

The chain is built from TRBV7-9 and TRBJ1-4; D ambiguous. Germline lookup yields CDR1 SEHNR and CDR2 FQNEAQ (reference sequence). Trimming took off 5 bases at V and 12 bases at J, with 22 bases between the two ends. The CDR3 totals 15 residues. CDR3: CASSPEGDSGRELFF. The CDR3 region has the DNA TGTGCCAGCAGCCCGGAAGGCGATAGCGGTCGGGAACTGTTTTTT.

A few counts support this clone. V is TRBV2 and J is TRBJ1-3, with unresolved D. The germline V gene encodes CDR1 SNHLY and CDR2 FYNNEI. CDR3 length equals 14 residues. The V and J ends lost 1 base and 0 bases respectively, with 4 bases between them. CDR3 in DNA: TGTGCCAGCAGTGAAGTCTACTCTGGAAACACCATATATTTT. Protein: CASSEVYSGNTIYF.

The CDR3 nucleotides are TGTGCCAGCAGCTTAACCGGACAGGGGGTAATCGAGAGTGGCTACACCTTC. Translation gives CASSLTGQGVIESGYTF. The chain joins TRBV7-2 to TRBJ1-2, with TRBD1 identical over 10 bases. Germline V gene sequence: CDR1 SGHTA, CDR2 FQGNSA. This CDR3 is built from 17 residues. Trimming took 2 bases from V and 7 from J; bases not matched to a gene: 13.

The chain uses TRBV30 and TRBJ2-3, with D possibly being TRBD1 (7 bases). V lost 5 bases and J 0 bases, leaving 15 bases between the germline ends. CDR3 size: 15 residues. From germline, CDR1 is GTSNPN and CDR2 SVGIG (reference sequence). The CDR3 region is CAWGQGGTSTDTQYF. The CDR3, as DNA: TGTGCCTGGGGTCAGGGGGGAACTAGCACAGATACGCAGTATTTT.

The gene calls are TRBV23-1 and TRBJ1-4, with a weak D call TRBD1 (5 bases). TRBV23-1 is given ORF status, its function remaining uncertain. CDR3 size: 15 residues. Trimming took 2 bases from V and 8 from J, leaving 15 bases between them. The CDR3 DNA is TGCGCCAGCAGTCAAAGGATGGGGGTAGGGGAAAAACTGTTTTTT. Translated, it gives CASSQRMGVGEKLFF.

CDR3 loop: CASSLAGTGVGNTIYF. The CDR3 DNA reads as TGTGCCAGCAGCTTAGCCGGGACAGGGGTCGGAAACACCATATATTTT. The chain joins TRBV7-6 to TRBJ1-3; 10 bases are shared with TRBD1. The J segment lost 4 bases and the V segment lost 0 bases, leaving 3 bases of the junction unmatched. The CDR3 has 16 amino acids. The germline V gene encodes CDR1 SGHVS and CDR2 FNYEAQ. The full variable domain, with the rest looked up from reference TRBV7-6 and TRBJ1-3, is GAGVSQSPRYKVTKRGQDVALRCDPISGHVSLYWYRQALGQGPEFLTYFNYEAQQDKSGLPNDRFSAERPEGSISTLTIQRTEQRDSAMYRCASSLAGTGVGNTIYFGEGSWLTVV.

This clone has only a few counts. The chain combines TRBV4-2 with TRBJ2-2; 8 bases line up with TRBD2. The V and J ends lost 5 bases and 1 base, in that order; junction bases with no gene match: 6. Looked up from germline, CDR1 is LGHNA and CDR2 is YNFKEQ. The CDR3 is 16 residues long. The CDR3 sequence is CASSSGSGRNTGELFF. The CDR3, as DNA: TGTGCCAGCAGCTCGGGGAGCGGGAGGAACACCGGGGAGCTGTTTTTT.

The chain recombines TRBV5-1 with TRBJ2-2; tentative D call: TRBD2 (6 bases). The CDR3 is 17 amino acids. The V end lost 3 bases, the J end lost 0 bases, and 15 bases lay between the germline ends. The germline V gene encodes CDR1 SGHRS and CDR2 YFSETQ. The CDR3 loop is CASSSLAVEANTGELFF. DNA of the CDR3: TGCGCCAGCAGCTCCTTAGCGGTTGAGGCGAACACCGGGGAGCTGTTTTTT.